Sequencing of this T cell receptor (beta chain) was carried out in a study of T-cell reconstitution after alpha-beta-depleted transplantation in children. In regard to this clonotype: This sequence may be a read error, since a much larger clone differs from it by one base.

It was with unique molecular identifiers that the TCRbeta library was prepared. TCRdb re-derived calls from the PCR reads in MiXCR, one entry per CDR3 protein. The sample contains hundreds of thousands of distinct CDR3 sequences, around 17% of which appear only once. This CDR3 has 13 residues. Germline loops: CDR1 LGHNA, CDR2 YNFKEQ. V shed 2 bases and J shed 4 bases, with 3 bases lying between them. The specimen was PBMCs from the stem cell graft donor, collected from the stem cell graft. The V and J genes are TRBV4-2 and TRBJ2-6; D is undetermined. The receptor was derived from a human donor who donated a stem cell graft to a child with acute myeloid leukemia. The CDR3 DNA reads TGTGCCAGCAGCCAAAGGGGGGCCAACGTCCTGACTTTC. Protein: CASSQRGANVLTF.